The clone carrying this T cell receptor (beta chain) was seen at least ten times. Its antigen is still unknown. The iRepertoire nested amplicon-rescue multiplex PCR amplified TCR alpha and beta CDR3s from RNA. TCRdb reanalysed the multiplex PCR reads using MiXCR and keeps one entry per CDR3 protein. The sample lists about 410,000 distinct CDR3 sequences, about 40% seen once, with around 13% in the top ten. This sample is part of a study of glioma-infiltrating T cells. As for the study in general: Dexamethasone exposure before glioma surgery was limited to six or fewer days. Study-wide findings and caveats: Gliomas, especially low-grade, showed above-expected tissue-blood divergence; non-neoplastic patients showed below.

Germline V gives CDR1 MNHEY, CDR2 SMNVEV (reference sequence). The length of the CDR3 is 16 residues. Trimming left V 6 bases short and J 3 bases short, with 19 bases between. The clonotype was recovered from a human donor with low-grade glioma or glioblastoma, undergoing nonglioma brain surgery, or in good health (not recorded which). This rearrangement joins TRBV27 to TRBJ2-3, with no clear D. The sequenced material came from glioma tissue, nonneoplastic brain tissue, or PBMCs (not recorded which). The CDR3 reads CASSPLGFGATDTQYF. CDR3 DNA sequence: TGTGCCAGCAGCCCCTTGGGCTTTGGCGCGACAGATACGCAGTATTTT.